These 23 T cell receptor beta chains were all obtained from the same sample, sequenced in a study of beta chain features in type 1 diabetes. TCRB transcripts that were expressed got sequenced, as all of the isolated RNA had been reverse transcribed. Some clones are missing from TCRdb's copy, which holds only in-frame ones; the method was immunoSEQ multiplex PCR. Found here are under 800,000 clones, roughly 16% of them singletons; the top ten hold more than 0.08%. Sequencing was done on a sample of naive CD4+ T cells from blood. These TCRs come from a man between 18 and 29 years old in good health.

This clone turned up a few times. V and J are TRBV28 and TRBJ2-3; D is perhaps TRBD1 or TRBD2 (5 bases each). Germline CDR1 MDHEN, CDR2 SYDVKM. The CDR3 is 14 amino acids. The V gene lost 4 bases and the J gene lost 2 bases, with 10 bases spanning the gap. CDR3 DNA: TGTGCCAGCAGTTCGGGGCGGTTCACAGATACGCAGTATTTT. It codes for CASSSGRFTDTQYF.

CDR3 DNA: TGTGCCAGCAGCTTAAGGGCAGGGGATGCTCAAATACGAGCTTTCTTT. Translating it yields CASSLRAGDAQIRAFF. The chain carries TRBV7-9 and TRBJ1-1; a possible D gene is TRBD1 (6 bases). V lost 2 bases and J 10 bases, leaving 23 bases between the germline ends. Germline V gives CDR1 SEHNR, CDR2 FQNEAQ (reference sequence). This CDR3 is 16 amino acids long.

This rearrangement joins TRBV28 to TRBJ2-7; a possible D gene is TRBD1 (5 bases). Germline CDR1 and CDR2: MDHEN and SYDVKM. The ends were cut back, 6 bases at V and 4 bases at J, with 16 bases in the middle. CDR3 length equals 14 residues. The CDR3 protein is CASRPGQMGYEQYF. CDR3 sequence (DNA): TGTGCCAGCAGACCAGGACAAATGGGGTACGAGCAGTACTTC. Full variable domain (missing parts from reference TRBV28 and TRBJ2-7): DVKVTQSSRYLVKRTGEKVFLECVQDMDHENMFWYRQDPGLGLRLIYFSYDVKMKEKGDIPEGYSVSREKKERFSLILESASTNQTSMYLCASRPGQMGYEQYFGPGTRLTVT.

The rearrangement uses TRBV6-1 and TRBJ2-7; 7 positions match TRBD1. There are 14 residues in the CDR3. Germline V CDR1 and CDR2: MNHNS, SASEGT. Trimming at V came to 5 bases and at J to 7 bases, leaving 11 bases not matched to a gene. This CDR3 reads CASSHQDRLREQYF. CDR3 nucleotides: TGTGCCAGCAGTCACCAGGACAGGCTTCGAGAGCAGTACTTC.

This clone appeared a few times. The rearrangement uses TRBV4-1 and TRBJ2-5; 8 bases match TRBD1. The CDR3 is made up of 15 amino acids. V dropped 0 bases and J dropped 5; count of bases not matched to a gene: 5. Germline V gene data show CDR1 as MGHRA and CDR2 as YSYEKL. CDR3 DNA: TGCGCCAGCAGCCAAGAACGGACAGGGCGGGAGACCCAGTACTTC. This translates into CASSQERTGRETQYF.

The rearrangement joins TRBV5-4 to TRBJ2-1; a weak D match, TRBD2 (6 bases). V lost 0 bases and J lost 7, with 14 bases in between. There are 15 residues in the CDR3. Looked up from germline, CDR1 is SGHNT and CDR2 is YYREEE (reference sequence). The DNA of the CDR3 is TGTGCCAGCAGCTTGGGAGGGCGGGGCCGAAATGAGCAGTTCTTC. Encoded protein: CASSLGGRGRNEQFF.

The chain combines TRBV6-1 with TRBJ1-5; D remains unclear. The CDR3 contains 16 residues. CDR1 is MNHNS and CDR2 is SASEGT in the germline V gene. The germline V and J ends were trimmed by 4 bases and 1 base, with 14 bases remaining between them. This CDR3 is CASSVSGWLSNQPQHF. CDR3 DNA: TGTGCCAGCAGTGTCTCGGGTTGGTTAAGCAATCAGCCCCAGCATTTT.

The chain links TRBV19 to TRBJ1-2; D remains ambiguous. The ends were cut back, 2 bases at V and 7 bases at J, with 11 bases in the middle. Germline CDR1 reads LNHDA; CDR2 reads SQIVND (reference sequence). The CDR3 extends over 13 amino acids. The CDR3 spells CASSIPSFGGYTF. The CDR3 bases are TGTGCCAGTAGTATACCGTCGTTCGGTGGCTACACCTTC.

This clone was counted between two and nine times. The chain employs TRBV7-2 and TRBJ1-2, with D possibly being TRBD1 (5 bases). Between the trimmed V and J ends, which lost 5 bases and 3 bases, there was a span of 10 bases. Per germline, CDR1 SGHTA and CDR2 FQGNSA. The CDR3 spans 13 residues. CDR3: CASSPDIYYGYTF. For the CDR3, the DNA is TGTGCCAGCAGCCCGGACATTTACTATGGCTACACCTTC. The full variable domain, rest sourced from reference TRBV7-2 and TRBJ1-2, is GAGVSQSPSNKVTEKGKDVELRCDPISGHTALYWYRQSLGQGLEFLIYFQGNSAPDKSGLPSDRFSAERTGGSVSTLTIQRTQQEDSAVYLCASSPDIYYGYTFGSGTRLTVV.

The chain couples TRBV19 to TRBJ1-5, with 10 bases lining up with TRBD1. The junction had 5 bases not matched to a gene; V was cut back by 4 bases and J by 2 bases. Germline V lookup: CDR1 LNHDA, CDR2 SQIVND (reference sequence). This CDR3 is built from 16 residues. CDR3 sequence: CASSRRQGAGNQPQHF. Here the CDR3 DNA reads TGTGCCAGTAGTAGGAGACAGGGGGCCGGCAATCAGCCCCAGCATTTT.

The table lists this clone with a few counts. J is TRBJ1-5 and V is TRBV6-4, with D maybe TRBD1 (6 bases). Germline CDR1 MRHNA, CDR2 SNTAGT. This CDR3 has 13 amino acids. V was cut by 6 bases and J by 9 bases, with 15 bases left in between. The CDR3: CASSAGGGGPQHF. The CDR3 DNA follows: TGTGCCAGCAGCGCCGGGGGGGGCGGGCCCCAGCATTTT.

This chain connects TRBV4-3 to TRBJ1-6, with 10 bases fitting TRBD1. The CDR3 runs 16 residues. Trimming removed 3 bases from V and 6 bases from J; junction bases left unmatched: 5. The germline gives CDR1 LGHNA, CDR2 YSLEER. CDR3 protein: CASSHSDRGPNSPLHF. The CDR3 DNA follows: TGCGCCAGCAGCCACTCTGACAGGGGGCCTAATTCACCCCTCCACTTT.

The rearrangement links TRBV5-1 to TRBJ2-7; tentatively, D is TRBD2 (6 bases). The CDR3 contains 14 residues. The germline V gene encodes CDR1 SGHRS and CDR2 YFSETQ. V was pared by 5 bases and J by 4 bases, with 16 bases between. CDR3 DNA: TGCGCCAGCAGTCCCCCGGGACTCCGTTACGAGCAGTACTTC. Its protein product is CASSPPGLRYEQYF.

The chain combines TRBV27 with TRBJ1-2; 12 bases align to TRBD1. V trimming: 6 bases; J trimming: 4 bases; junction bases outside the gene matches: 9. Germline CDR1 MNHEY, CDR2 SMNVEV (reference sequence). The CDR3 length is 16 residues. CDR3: CASSQVGQGAGYGYTF. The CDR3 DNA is TGTGCCAGCAGCCAAGTGGGACAGGGGGCTGGCTATGGCTACACCTTC.

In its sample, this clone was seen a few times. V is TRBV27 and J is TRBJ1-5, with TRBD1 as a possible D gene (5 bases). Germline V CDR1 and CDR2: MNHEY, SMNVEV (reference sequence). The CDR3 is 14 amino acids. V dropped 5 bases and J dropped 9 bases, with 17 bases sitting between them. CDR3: CASSPSRGVGPQHF. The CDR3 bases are TGTGCCAGCAGTCCCAGCCGGGGGGTGGGGCCCCAGCATTTT.

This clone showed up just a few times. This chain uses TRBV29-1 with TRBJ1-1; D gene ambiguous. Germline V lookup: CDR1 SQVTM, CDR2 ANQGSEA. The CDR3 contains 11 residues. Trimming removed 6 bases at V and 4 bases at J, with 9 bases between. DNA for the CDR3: TGCAGCGTCCATAGAGGCACTGAAGCTTTCTTT. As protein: CSVHRGTEAFF.

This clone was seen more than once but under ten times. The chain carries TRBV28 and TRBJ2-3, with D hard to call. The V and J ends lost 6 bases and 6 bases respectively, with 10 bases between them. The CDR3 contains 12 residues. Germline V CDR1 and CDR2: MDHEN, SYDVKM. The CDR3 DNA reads TGTGCCAGCAGCCCCGGATGGGATACGCAGTATTTT. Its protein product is CASSPGWDTQYF.

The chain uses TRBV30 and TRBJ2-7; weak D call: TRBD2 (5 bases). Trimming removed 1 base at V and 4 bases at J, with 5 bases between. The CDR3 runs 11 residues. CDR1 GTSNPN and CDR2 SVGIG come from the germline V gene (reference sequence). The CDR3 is CAWSGRYEQYF. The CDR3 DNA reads TGTGCCTGGAGTGGGAGGTACGAGCAGTACTTC.

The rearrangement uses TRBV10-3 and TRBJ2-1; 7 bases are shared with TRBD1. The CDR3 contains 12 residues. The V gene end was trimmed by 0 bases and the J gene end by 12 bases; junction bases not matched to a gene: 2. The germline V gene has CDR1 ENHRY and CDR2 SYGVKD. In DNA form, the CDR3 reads TGTGCCATCAGTGAGTCTAGGGACAGGCAGTTCTTC. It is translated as CAISESRDRQFF.

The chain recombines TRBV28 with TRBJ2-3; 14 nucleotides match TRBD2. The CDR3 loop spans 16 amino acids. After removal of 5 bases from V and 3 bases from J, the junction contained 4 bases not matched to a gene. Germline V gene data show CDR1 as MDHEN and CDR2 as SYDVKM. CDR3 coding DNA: TGTGCCAGCAGTCCGGGACTAGCGGGAGCGACAGATACGCAGTATTTT. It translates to CASSPGLAGATDTQYF.

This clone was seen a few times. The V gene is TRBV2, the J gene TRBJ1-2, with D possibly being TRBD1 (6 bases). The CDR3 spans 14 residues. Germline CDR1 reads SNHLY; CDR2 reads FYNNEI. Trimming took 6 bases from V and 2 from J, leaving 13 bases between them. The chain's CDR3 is CASREDSTNYGYTF. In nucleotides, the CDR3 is TGTGCCAGCAGAGAGGACAGCACAAACTATGGCTACACCTTC.

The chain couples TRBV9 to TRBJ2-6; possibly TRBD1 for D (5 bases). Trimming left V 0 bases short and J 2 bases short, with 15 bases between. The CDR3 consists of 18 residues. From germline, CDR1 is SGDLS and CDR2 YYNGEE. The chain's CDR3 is CASSVGQGIGAGANVLTF. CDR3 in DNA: TGTGCCAGCAGCGTAGGTCAGGGTATAGGGGCTGGGGCCAACGTCCTGACTTTC.

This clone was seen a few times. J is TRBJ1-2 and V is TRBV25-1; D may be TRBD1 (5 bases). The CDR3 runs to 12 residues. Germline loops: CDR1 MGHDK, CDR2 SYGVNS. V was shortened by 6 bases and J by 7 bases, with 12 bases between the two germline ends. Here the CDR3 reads CASSQFRAGYTF. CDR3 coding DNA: TGTGCCAGCAGCCAATTCAGGGCTGGCTACACCTTC.